The 16 T cell receptor beta chains in this list originate from one sample, sequenced in a study of blood T cell repertoires in COVID-19. Produced via immunoSEQ multiplex PCR; TCRdb's table is partial and in-frame only. Here the sample spans over 100,000 clones, roughly 79% being singletons. Sequencing was performed on peripheral blood. Receptors were obtained from a woman in her sixties with active or convalescent COVID-19.

CDR3 amino acids: CASSAGTANTEAFF. Written as DNA, the CDR3 is TGTGCCAGCAGCGCCGGGACAGCAAACACTGAAGCTTTCTTT. The V call is TRBV6-5, the J call TRBJ1-1; 7 bases map to TRBD1. This CDR3 region has 14 residues. With V trimmed by 6 bases and J by 2 bases, 6 bases remained unmatched. The germline V gene has CDR1 MNHEY and CDR2 SVGAGI.

This clone came up a few times. The chain joins TRBV4-2 to TRBJ2-3; D unclear. V dropped 1 base and J dropped 2 bases, with 13 bases sitting between them. The CDR3 extends over 16 amino acids. Germline lookup yields CDR1 LGHNA and CDR2 YNFKEQ. The CDR3 is CASSQVSRGFTDTQYF. The CDR3, as DNA: TGTGCCAGCAGCCAAGTCAGTCGCGGATTCACAGATACGCAGTATTTT.

The V gene is TRBV29-1, the J gene TRBJ1-1; TRBD1 is a possible D gene (6 bases). Per germline, CDR1 SQVTM and CDR2 ANQGSEA. The ends were cut back, 7 bases at V and 1 base at J, with 10 bases in the middle. The CDR3 covers 12 residues. CDR3 nucleotide sequence: TGCAGCGCCGAACAGGGGAACACTGAAGCTTTCTTT. Translating it yields CSAEQGNTEAFF.

The chain has TRBV4-2 and TRBJ1-4; tentatively, D is TRBD1 (5 bases). Germline V gene lookup returns CDR1 LGHNA and CDR2 YNFKEQ. V lost 4 bases and J 3 bases, leaving 6 bases between the germline ends. CDR3 length equals 13 residues. Written as DNA, the CDR3 is TGTGCCAGCAGCCGGGGGGCTAATGAAAAACTGTTTTTT. Translated: CASSRGANEKLFF.

This clone was observed a handful of times. This chain links TRBV19 with TRBJ1-5; D perhaps matches TRBD1 (5 bases). Trimming removed 1 base from V and 6 bases from J, with 10 bases in between. From germline, CDR1 is LNHDA and CDR2 SQIVND (reference sequence). This CDR3 has 14 amino acids. The chain's CDR3 is CASSIVDGGQPQHF. The CDR3 DNA is TGTGCCAGTAGTATAGTGGACGGGGGTCAGCCCCAGCATTTT.

The chain combines TRBV2 with TRBJ2-3, with 7 bases lining up with TRBD2. V was pared by 4 bases and J by 4 bases, with 11 bases of the junction left unmatched. The CDR3 covers 16 residues. Per the germline V gene, CDR1 is SNHLY and CDR2 is FYNNEI. The CDR3 coding sequence is TGTGCCAGCAGTGTACGATCGGGGGGTAGCTCAGATACGCAGTATTTT. This gives the protein CASSVRSGGSSDTQYF.

The J gene is TRBJ1-3, the V gene TRBV28; no reliable D call. V lost 3 bases and J lost 4, with 13 bases in between. In germline, CDR1 is MDHEN, CDR2 SYDVKM. The length of the CDR3 is 15 residues. This CDR3 is CASSFTSTGGNTIYF. The CDR3 DNA sequence: TGTGCCAGCAGTTTCACCTCGACTGGCGGAAACACCATATATTTT.

The J gene is TRBJ2-3, the V gene TRBV6-7; 14 bases are shared with TRBD2. TRBV6-7 is annotated as an ORF whose role is uncertain. V was pared by 6 bases and J by 1 base, with 15 bases of the junction left unmatched. The CDR3 is made up of 20 amino acids. DNA of the CDR3: TGTGCCAGCAGCGATCGCCCGGGACTAGCGGGAGAAGGGGGCACAGATACGCAGTATTTT. This translates into CASSDRPGLAGEGGTDTQYF.

J is TRBJ1-1 and V is TRBV5-5; TRBD1 matches at 7 bases. Germline trimming cut 4 bases from V and 2 bases from J; bases unmatched to any gene: 8. The CDR3 loop spans 15 amino acids. Germline CDR1 reads SGHKS; CDR2 reads YYEKEE (reference sequence). CDR3 in amino acids: CASSIPGQFNTEAFF. CDR3 coding DNA: TGTGCCAGCAGCATACCGGGACAGTTTAACACTGAAGCTTTCTTT.

The chain has TRBV7-3 and TRBJ2-1, with D maybe TRBD1 (5 bases). V was trimmed by 3 bases and J by 0 bases, leaving 9 bases between them. This CDR3 region has 15 residues. Germline CDR1 SGHTA, CDR2 FQGTGA. In DNA, the CDR3 is TGTGCCAGCAGCTTGGTTCAGGGCTCCTACAATGAGCAGTTCTTC. Its translation: CASSLVQGSYNEQFF.

The chain recombines TRBV19 with TRBJ2-1; no firm D call. Trimming took 3 bases from V and 0 from J, leaving 9 bases between them. The CDR3 extends over 15 amino acids. Germline V gene data show CDR1 as LNHDA and CDR2 as SQIVND (reference sequence). The CDR3 nucleotides read TGTGCCAGTAGTATCTCGGCAGGCTCCTACAATGAGCAGTTCTTC. Encoded protein: CASSISAGSYNEQFF.

The chain is built from TRBV6-2 or TRBV6-3 and TRBJ2-7, with TRBD1 identical over 11 bases. This CDR3 has 18 residues. V shed 5 bases, J shed 2 bases, and the junction held 14 bases outside the gene matches. Germline-derived CDR1 and CDR2 are MNHEY and SVGEGT. CDR3 DNA: TGTGCCAGCAGTATAAGGACAGGGGGCGCAAGTTCGGCCTACGAGCAGTACTTC. This encodes CASSIRTGGASSAYEQYF.

This clone was counted a few times. The DNA of the CDR3 is TGTGCCAGCAGTTCCGGAGTGAACACTGAAGCTTTCTTT. Its translation is CASSSGVNTEAFF. The chain employs TRBV2 and TRBJ1-1; D not resolved. With 5 bases removed from V and 0 bases from J, the gap between germline ends came to 7 bases. There are 13 residues in the CDR3. Germline V gives CDR1 SNHLY, CDR2 FYNNEI.

This clone was detected a few times. V usage is TRBV28 and J usage is TRBJ1-4; 8 bases are shared with TRBD1. CDR3 length: 15 amino acids. V gave up 4 bases and J gave up 5 bases; unmatched junction bases: 6. Per the germline V gene, CDR1 is MDHEN and CDR2 is SYDVKM. The CDR3: CASSSRTGPNEKLFF. The CDR3 DNA is TGTGCCAGCAGTTCCAGGACAGGGCCAAATGAAAAACTGTTTTTT.

The table lists this clone with a few counts. The rearrangement links TRBV28 to TRBJ2-5; D may be TRBD2 (6 bases). CDR3 size: 15 residues. The germline CDR1 and CDR2 sequences are MDHEN and SYDVKM. Trimming shortened V by 10 bases and J by 3 bases, and 21 bases separated the two germline ends. Here the CDR3 DNA reads TGTGCCACCTTCCCCTGGGGGGATGGGGAAGAGACCCAGTACTTC. Translating it yields CATFPWGDGEETQYF.

The chain recombines TRBV9 with TRBJ1-5; TRBD1 matches 12 bases. The J segment lost 11 bases and the V segment lost 7 bases, leaving 10 bases of the junction unmatched. The CDR3 consists of 14 residues. Germline loops: CDR1 SGDLS, CDR2 YYNGEE. CDR3 sequence (DNA): TGTGCCAGCGCCGTGGGACAGGGGGCGGGAGCCCAGCATTTT. Translating it yields CASAVGQGAGAQHF.